The 28 T cell receptor beta chains given below trace back to one sample, sequenced in a study of human T cells and chemical hapten exposure. TCRdb ran MiXCR on the RACE reads and lists one entry per CDR3 protein. Of a few hundred thousand distinct CDR3 sequences listed, 7% to 10% are singletons. The sample's time point: pre-sensitization, week 0. Treatment here: therapeutic diphenylcyclopropenone sensitization with weekly scalp DPC. Sample: whole blood, taken in connection with sensitization to the hapten diphenylcyclopropenone (DPC). The receptors come from a woman aged 40 to 50 with alopecia areata. Some clones in this sample may be carry-over from other donors' samples.

This clonotype has more than one count but fewer than ten. The V gene is TRBV5-6, the J gene TRBJ1-3; D unclear. The CDR3 spans 16 residues. The V end lost 1 base, the J end lost 0 bases, and 11 bases lay between the germline ends. Germline loops: CDR1 SGHDT, CDR2 YYEEEE. The CDR3 sequence: CASSLFGPSSGNTIYF. The CDR3 coding sequence is TGTGCCAGCAGCTTGTTCGGACCGAGCTCTGGAAACACCATATATTTT.

This clonotype has more than one count but fewer than ten. This sequence joins TRBV20-1 and TRBJ2-7; D is unclear. CDR3 length equals 13 residues. Germline V gene sequence: CDR1 DFQATT, CDR2 SNEGSKA (reference sequence). Trimming stripped 6 bases from V and 6 bases from J, with 18 bases between. The CDR3 loop reads CSAPGSFSSEQYF. CDR3 nucleotides: TGCAGTGCCCCCGGCAGTTTTAGTAGCGAGCAGTACTTC.

V gene TRBV5-1 combines with J gene TRBJ2-3; D possibly corresponds to TRBD2 (6 bases). The CDR3 runs 15 residues. Trimming left V 0 bases short and J 2 bases short, with 10 bases between. Germline CDR1 SGHRS, CDR2 YFSETQ. In nucleotides, the CDR3 is TGCGCCAGCAGCTTGGTAGCGGAGTTCACAGATACGCAGTATTTT. It translates to CASSLVAEFTDTQYF.

Only a few counts were recorded for this clonotype. The rearrangement links TRBV12-3 or TRBV12-4 to TRBJ2-6, with 9 bases that match TRBD1. J was trimmed by 4 bases and V by 5 bases; bases with no gene match: 6. CDR3 length: 16 amino acids. The DNA for the CDR3 is TGTGCCAGCAGTCAGACAGGGGGGAGCGGGGCCAACGTCCTGACTTTC. This encodes CASSQTGGSGANVLTF.

This chain connects TRBV6-2 or TRBV6-3 to TRBJ2-1; TRBD2 aligns across 13 bases. CDR1 and CDR2 (germline): MNHEY, SVGEGT. Trimming removed 3 bases from V and 8 bases from J; junction bases left unmatched: 10. There are 17 residues in the CDR3. CDR3 nucleotides: TGTGCCAGCAGTTATTCCGTTACTAGCGGGAGGGTAGATGAGCAGTTCTTC. This gives the protein CASSYSVTSGRVDEQFF.

This chain links TRBV6-1 with TRBJ1-2, with D perhaps TRBD1 (5 bases). This CDR3 is 14 amino acids long. The V gene lost 6 bases and the J gene lost 4 bases, with 15 bases spanning the gap. CDR1 and CDR2 (germline): MNHNS, SASEGT. The CDR3 nucleotides read TGTGCCAGCAGGTCCCCCGGGACCGCCTATGGCTACACCTTC. Translation gives CASRSPGTAYGYTF.

The chain has TRBV5-1 and TRBJ2-5; D call uncertain. Trimming cost V 1 base and J 1 base, with 17 bases left between them. The CDR3 extends over 17 amino acids. CDR1 is SGHRS and CDR2 is YFSETQ in the germline V gene. In DNA form, the CDR3 reads TGCGCCAGCAGCTTGAAGGAAAGGTCGGTCGGCCAAGAGACCCAGTACTTC. Its protein product is CASSLKERSVGQETQYF.

CDR3 bases: TGTGCCAGCGGGCGGGAAGCGAACACCGGGGAGCTGTTTTTT. Residues: CASGREANTGELFF. The chain uses TRBV6-1 and TRBJ2-2; tentatively, D is TRBD2 (6 bases). Trimming removed 8 bases at V and 0 bases at J, with 10 bases between. Germline CDR1 is MNHNS and CDR2 is SASEGT. This CDR3 comprises 14 residues.

This clonotype showed up many times. The V gene is TRBV29-1, the J gene TRBJ2-7; 7 bases map to TRBD1. The CDR3 covers 11 residues. Germline V lookup: CDR1 SQVTM, CDR2 ANQGSEA. The J segment lost 5 bases and the V segment lost 6 bases, leaving 4 bases of the junction unmatched. The CDR3 spells CSVVGQDEQYF. Here the CDR3 DNA reads TGCAGCGTCGTAGGACAGGACGAGCAGTACTTC.

The sample holds a few counts of this clonotype. CDR3 amino acids: CASSSGTGGGTEAFF. CDR3 in DNA: TGTGCCAGCAGTTCGGGGACAGGGGGCGGGACTGAAGCTTTCTTT. The chain is built from TRBV27 and TRBJ1-1; TRBD1 matches at 12 bases. The trim removed 4 bases at V and 5 bases at J, leaving 5 bases unmatched. Germline CDR1 reads MNHEY; CDR2 reads SMNVEV (reference sequence). The CDR3 sequence is 15 residues long.

Written as DNA, the CDR3 is TGTGCCAGCTCCAAGGTCTCCTACAATGAGCAGTTCTTC. The encoded protein is CASSKVSYNEQFF. The V and J genes are TRBV28 and TRBJ2-1; D is uncertain. The CDR3 length is 13 residues. V lost 8 bases, J lost 0 bases, and 8 bases lay in between. From germline, CDR1 is MDHEN and CDR2 SYDVKM.

This clonotype was seen ten or more times. CDR3 loop: CSARGTEGSVGKLFF. The CDR3 DNA follows: TGCAGTGCTAGAGGGACCGAGGGCTCGGTGGGAAAACTGTTTTTT. V usage is TRBV20-1 and J usage is TRBJ1-4; no reliable D call. The CDR3 runs to 15 residues. The germline V gene has CDR1 DFQATT and CDR2 SNEGSKA (reference sequence). Trimming stripped 1 base from V and 10 bases from J, with 19 bases between.

The chain employs TRBV12-3 or TRBV12-4 and TRBJ1-1; D is uncertain. The length of the CDR3 is 12 residues. V was trimmed by 4 bases and J by 6 bases, leaving 9 bases between them. The CDR3 here is CASSSGSAEAFF. DNA of the CDR3: TGTGCCAGCAGTTCCGGGTCCGCTGAAGCTTTCTTT.

This clonotype was counted only a few times. The chain has TRBV6-2 or TRBV6-3 and TRBJ2-2; weak D call: TRBD1 (6 bases). This CDR3 is built from 14 residues. In germline, CDR1 is MNHEY, CDR2 SVGEGT. Trimming shortened V by 5 bases and J by 3 bases, and 10 bases separated the two germline ends. As DNA, the CDR3 is TGTGCCAGCAGTCAAGGGACATACACCGGGGAGCTGTTTTTT. It yields the protein CASSQGTYTGELFF.

This chain joins TRBV4-1 and TRBJ2-1; D is ambiguous. This CDR3 has 14 residues. CDR1 is MGHRA and CDR2 is YSYEKL in the germline V gene. The V gene lost 0 bases and the J gene lost 9 bases, with 12 bases spanning the gap. CDR3 sequence (DNA): TGCGCCAGCAGCCAAGATCTCACTAACCCTGAGCAGTTCTTC. It encodes CASSQDLTNPEQFF.

This chain uses TRBV5-1 with TRBJ1-3, with D tentatively TRBD1 (6 bases). Germline loops: CDR1 SGHRS, CDR2 YFSETQ. The CDR3 covers 14 residues. V lost 1 base to trimming and J lost 6 bases, with 11 bases between them. In nucleotides, the CDR3 is TGCGCCAGCAGCTTGACAGGGACTGAAAACACCATATATTTT. It yields the protein CASSLTGTENTIYF. Based on the CDR3 plus reference TRBV5-1 and TRBJ1-3, the full variable domain is KAGVTQTPRYLIKTRGQQVTLSCSPISGHRSVSWYQQTPGQGLQFLFEYFSETQRNKGNFPGRFSGRQFSNSRSEMNVSTLELGDSALYLCASSLTGTENTIYFGEGSWLTVV.

V usage is TRBV12-3 or TRBV12-4 and J usage is TRBJ2-7; 11 nucleotides align to TRBD2. The CDR3 runs to 15 residues. The J segment lost 6 bases and the V segment lost 7 bases, leaving 11 bases of the junction unmatched. The CDR3 reads CASTMTSGITLEQYF. The CDR3 bases are TGTGCCAGCACCATGACTAGCGGGATAACCCTCGAGCAGTACTTC.

This chain links TRBV12-3 or TRBV12-4 with TRBJ1-1; D may be TRBD1 (5 bases). The V end lost 3 bases, the J end lost 5 bases, and 13 bases lay between the germline ends. The CDR3 totals 14 residues. The CDR3 bases are TGTGCCAGCAGTTTTAATGGGGCGCGAACTGAAGCTTTCTTT. Residues: CASSFNGARTEAFF.

The sample holds a few counts of this clonotype. The chain couples TRBV15 to TRBJ1-5, with unresolved D. Trimming stripped 6 bases from V and 0 bases from J, with 12 bases between. Germline CDR1 and CDR2: LNHNV and YYDKDF (reference sequence). This CDR3 is 15 amino acids long. The CDR3 loop reads CATRSGRNSNQPQHF. The CDR3 nucleotides read TGTGCCACCAGGTCCGGGAGGAATAGCAATCAGCCCCAGCATTTT.

This clonotype was observed many times. The V and J genes are TRBV28 and TRBJ2-1; D unresolved. V lost 7 bases and J lost 8, with 9 bases in between. The CDR3 has 11 amino acids. Germline assignment: CDR1 MDHEN and CDR2 SYDVKM. The CDR3 DNA follows: TGTGCCAGCAACGTAAGGGATGAGCAGTTCTTC. As protein: CASNVRDEQFF.

This clonotype has a count of ten or more. The rearrangement joins TRBV9 to TRBJ2-5; 10 nucleotides agree with TRBD2. V lost 0 bases, J lost 2 bases, and 1 base stayed unmatched. Germline V gene sequence: CDR1 SGDLS, CDR2 YYNGEE. This CDR3 is 15 amino acids long. The CDR3 coding sequence is TGTGCCAGCAGCGTAGGGACTAGCGGTCAAGAGACCCAGTACTTC. Protein: CASSVGTSGQETQYF. Together with reference TRBV9 and TRBJ2-5, the CDR3 gives the full variable domain: DSGVTQTPKHLITATGQRVTLRCSPRSGDLSVYWYQQSLDQGLQFLIQYYNGEERAKGNILERFSAQQFPDLHSELNLSSLELGDSALYFCASSVGTSGQETQYFGPGTRLLVL.

This clonotype was seen a handful of times. The rearrangement links TRBV28 to TRBJ2-3, with TRBD2 matching 11 bases. V dropped 5 bases and J dropped 8; count of bases not matched to a gene: 9. Germline CDR1 MDHEN, CDR2 SYDVKM. The CDR3 has 15 amino acids. Here the CDR3 reads CASSNSGRARTTQYF. The CDR3, as DNA: TGTGCCAGCAGTAATAGCGGGAGGGCCCGTACTACGCAGTATTTT.

This sequence joins TRBV7-9 and TRBJ2-2; D is unresolved. V lost 4 bases and J 5 bases, leaving 8 bases between the germline ends. CDR3 length: 13 residues. Germline loops: CDR1 SEHNR, CDR2 FQNEAQ (reference sequence). The CDR3 DNA sequence: TGTGCCAGCAGCTCGCCGGTTACCGGGGAGCTGTTTTTT. This encodes CASSSPVTGELFF.

The rearrangement uses TRBV29-1 and TRBJ1-1; D is unclear. The CDR3 length is 8 residues. Trimming left V 4 bases short and J 8 bases short, with 2 bases between. Germline CDR1 is SQVTM and CDR2 is ANQGSEA. The CDR3 here is CSVAEAFF. CDR3 bases: TGCAGCGTTGCCGAAGCTTTCTTT. Based on the CDR3 plus reference TRBV29-1 and TRBJ1-1, the full variable domain is SAVISQKPSRDICQRGTSLTIQCQVDSQVTMMFWYRQQPGQSLTLIATANQGSEATYESGFVIDKFPISRPNLTFSTLTVSNMSPEDSSIYLCSVAEAFFGQGTRLTVV.

Notes on this clonotype: One end of the junction does not line up with germline, which may come from a read error. V usage is TRBV7-2 and J usage is TRBJ2-7; D may be TRBD1 (8 bases). The CDR3 runs to 13 residues. Germline V gives CDR1 SGHTA, CDR2 FQGNSA. DNA of the CDR3: TGTGCCAGCAGCCCGGACAGGGACTACGGGCAGTACTTC. Amino acid sequence: CASSPDRDYGQYF.

This clonotype was seen a handful of times. V gene TRBV6-6 combines with J gene TRBJ2-7; 9 bases agree with TRBD2. Germline values: CDR1 MNHNY, CDR2 SVGAGI (reference sequence). The CDR3 sequence is 17 residues long. V dropped 2 bases and J dropped 3; count of bases not matched to a gene: 11. The CDR3 DNA sequence: TGTGCCAGCAGTTACACAATACAGCGGGGGGAAGGCTACGAGCAGTACTTC. As protein: CASSYTIQRGEGYEQYF.

V gene TRBV9 combines with J gene TRBJ2-2; D ambiguous. The V and J ends lost 0 bases and 6 bases respectively, with 9 bases between them. The CDR3 extends over 14 amino acids. From germline, CDR1 is SGDLS and CDR2 YYNGEE. CDR3 coding DNA: TGTGCCAGCAGCGTAGTCCCAGGCGCCGGGGAGCTGTTTTTT. This encodes CASSVVPGAGELFF.

This clonotype was found a few times. The chain is built from TRBV7-2 and TRBJ2-1, with TRBD2 matching over 7 bases. This CDR3 region has 18 residues. V lost 5 bases, J lost 3 bases, and 16 bases stayed unmatched. Germline lookup yields CDR1 SGHTA and CDR2 FQGNSA. CDR3 in amino acids: CASSAQSPREAYYNEQFF. The DNA of the CDR3 is TGTGCCAGCAGCGCACAAAGTCCCCGGGAGGCTTACTACAATGAGCAGTTCTTC.